This T cell receptor beta chain originates from a study of Tregs in tolerant kidney transplant recipients. The CDR3 is 14 amino acids. Trimming cost V 8 bases and J 1 base, with 13 bases left between them. Germline values: CDR1 SNHLY, CDR2 FYNNEI. Produced via immunoSEQ multiplex PCR; TCRdb's table is partial and in-frame only. The sample lists about 240,000 clones; roughly 80% were seen once. The chain has TRBV2 and TRBJ2-3; D perhaps matches TRBD2 (6 bases). The TCR comes from a human donor in good health. Source material: CD4+ T cells from blood. The CDR3 is CASRREMGTDTQYF. The CDR3, as DNA: TGTGCCAGCCGGCGGGAAATGGGCACAGATACGCAGTATTTT.